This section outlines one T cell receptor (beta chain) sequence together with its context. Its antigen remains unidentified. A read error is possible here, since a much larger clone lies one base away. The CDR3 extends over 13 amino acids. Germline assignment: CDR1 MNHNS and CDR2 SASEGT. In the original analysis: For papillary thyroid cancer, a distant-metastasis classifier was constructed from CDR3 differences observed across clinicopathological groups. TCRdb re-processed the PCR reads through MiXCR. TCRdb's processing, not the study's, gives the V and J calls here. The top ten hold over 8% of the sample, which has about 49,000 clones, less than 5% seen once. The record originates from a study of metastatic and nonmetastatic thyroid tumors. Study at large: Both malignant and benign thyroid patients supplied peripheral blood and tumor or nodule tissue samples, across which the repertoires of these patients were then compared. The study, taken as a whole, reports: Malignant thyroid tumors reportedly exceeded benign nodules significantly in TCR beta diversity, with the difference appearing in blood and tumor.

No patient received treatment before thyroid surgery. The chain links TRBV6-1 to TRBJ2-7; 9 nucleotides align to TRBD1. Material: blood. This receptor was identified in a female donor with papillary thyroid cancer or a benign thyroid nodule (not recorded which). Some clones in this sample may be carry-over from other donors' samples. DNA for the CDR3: TGCGCCAGCAGGCCTGGACAGGGGTGCGAGCAGTACTTC. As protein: CASRPGQGCEQYF.